The rows below give T cell receptor beta chains drawn from one sample of a study of T-cell memory formation after mild COVID-19. TCRdb fed the 5' RACE reads into MiXCR, producing one record per CDR3 protein. The profile covers roughly 150,000 distinct CDR3 sequences, with around 13% appearing a single time and over 12% taken by the ten largest. The sequenced sample was PBMCs or a T cell subset sorted from them (not recorded which). These receptors were taken from an adult woman who had mild COVID-19 (a few samples of this study predate the infection). Cell type and time point are not known. The conserved cysteine and the conserved F or W are not part of the CDR3 here.

TRBV6-5	TRBJ2-2	ASSYSSPSGSSGTGELF
TRBV5-1	TRBJ2-1	ASSSGQEFNEQF
TRBV24-1	TRBJ2-3	ATSARTGRTDTQY
TRBV6-1	TRBJ2-1	ASSEGTGGYNEQF
TRBV27	TRBJ2-7	ASSIRDRSSYEQY
TRBV20-1	TRBJ2-7	SAQTSGTSSYEQY
TRBV5-1	TRBJ2-2	ASSLGHNTGELF
TRBV29-1	TRBJ2-3	SGLQWTDTQY
TRBV20-1	TRBJ2-5	SATGETQY
TRBV7-2	TRBJ2-3	ASSSPTSDTQY